The 23 T cell receptor beta chains below come from one sample, sequenced in a study of T cells in Graves' hyperthyroidism and ophthalmopathy. Amplification yielded TCR beta CDR3 regions, with RNA transcripts as the source. TCR CDR3 regions were first amplified by RT-PCR with HTBI primers. Using its own MiXCR run on the multiplex PCR reads, TCRdb lists one record per CDR3 protein. The data show around 350,000 distinct CDR3 sequences, less than 15% seen once. The sequenced material came from blood. The source is a woman under 30 with Graves' hyperthyroidism.

This clonotype has a handful of counts. The chain's CDR3 is CASSSGADSYNEQFF. The CDR3 nucleotides are TGTGCCAGTAGTTCCGGCGCTGACTCCTACAATGAGCAGTTCTTC. The V call is TRBV19, the J call TRBJ2-1; no clear D. Per germline, CDR1 LNHDA and CDR2 SQIVND (reference sequence). Trimming took off 5 bases at V and 0 bases at J, with 11 bases between the two ends. The CDR3 is made up of 15 amino acids.

This clonotype came up many times. This sequence joins TRBV20-1 and TRBJ1-1; D not certain. The CDR3 has 14 residues. CDR1 and CDR2 (germline): DFQATT, SNEGSKA (reference sequence). Trimming cost V 3 bases and J 0 bases, with 11 bases left between them. As DNA, the CDR3 is TGCAGTGCTAGGCGAGGACGATTGAACACTGAAGCTTTCTTT. Protein product: CSARRGRLNTEAFF.

The chain employs TRBV6-1 and TRBJ1-2; tentatively, D is TRBD1 (5 bases). The CDR3 runs to 15 residues. Trimming pared 0 bases from V and 6 bases from J, leaving 14 bases between. Germline V gives CDR1 MNHNS, CDR2 SASEGT. The CDR3 DNA follows: TGTGCCAGCAGTGAAGCGCTCGGCAGGGAAGATGGCTACACCTTC. Translating it yields CASSEALGREDGYTF.

In this sample, this clonotype turned up many times. V usage is TRBV15 and J usage is TRBJ1-2; 10 nucleotides agree with TRBD1. Germline V CDR1 and CDR2: LNHNV, YYDKDF (reference sequence). Trimming at V came to 2 bases and at J to 2 bases, leaving 14 bases not matched to a gene. The CDR3 runs 19 residues. As DNA, the CDR3 is TGTGCCACCAGCAGACCCCACCTCGACAGGGGGCCTTGGAACTATGGCTACACCTTC. This translates into CATSRPHLDRGPWNYGYTF.

This clonotype was observed at least ten times. The rearrangement joins TRBV20-1 to TRBJ1-2, with D uncertain. CDR1 DFQATT and CDR2 SNEGSKA come from the germline V gene (reference sequence). The CDR3 contains 14 residues. DNA of the CDR3: TGCAGCGTGGGCGGTTGGGGAGCTAACTATGGCTACACCTTC. Amino acids: CSVGGWGANYGYTF.

This clonotype was observed many times. The rearrangement uses TRBV5-6 and TRBJ2-5; TRBD1 matches 7 bases. This CDR3 has 15 residues. The germline CDR1 and CDR2 sequences are SGHDT and YYEEEE. V shed 3 bases, J shed 5 bases, and the junction held 10 bases outside the gene matches. CDR3 residues: CASSSRTGLGETQYF. In DNA form, the CDR3 reads TGTGCCAGCAGCTCAAGGACAGGCCTGGGGGAGACCCAGTACTTC.

This clonotype was counted many times. The chain has TRBV6-1 and TRBJ2-2, with TRBD1 matching 9 bases. CDR3 length: 14 amino acids. Germline loops: CDR1 MNHNS, CDR2 SASEGT. The trim removed 5 bases at V and 4 bases at J, leaving 2 bases unmatched. The CDR3 sequence: CASSWGQGTGELFF. The DNA of the CDR3 is TGTGCCAGCAGTTGGGGACAGGGCACCGGGGAGCTGTTTTTT.

The rearrangement joins TRBV6-2 or TRBV6-3 to TRBJ1-1, with 10 bases matching TRBD1. CDR3 length: 16 amino acids. Losses at the gene ends were 5 bases for V and 4 bases for J; bases not matched to a gene: 10. Germline lookup yields CDR1 MNHEY and CDR2 SVGEGT. Here the CDR3 reads CASSENWDRGSTEAFF. In DNA, the CDR3 is TGTGCCAGCAGTGAAAATTGGGACAGGGGTTCCACTGAAGCTTTCTTT.

This clonotype has a count of ten or more. J is TRBJ1-2 and V is TRBV5-5; 7 bases align to TRBD1. Trimming cost V 0 bases and J 7 bases; bases outside gene matches: 9. Looked up from germline, CDR1 is SGHKS and CDR2 is YYEKEE (reference sequence). The CDR3 runs to 15 residues. CDR3 DNA sequence: TGTGCCAGCAGCTTGGAGGCGTGGACAGGCAGTGGCTACACCTTC. Translating gives CASSLEAWTGSGYTF.

This clonotype was seen ten or more times. V gene TRBV7-2 combines with J gene TRBJ2-3; no clear D gene. With 2 bases removed from V and 4 bases from J, the gap between germline ends came to 7 bases. Germline V gene sequence: CDR1 SGHTA, CDR2 FQGNSA. The CDR3 covers 13 residues. The chain's CDR3 is CASSLQIPDTQYF. In DNA form, the CDR3 reads TGTGCCAGCAGCTTACAAATTCCAGATACGCAGTATTTT.

This clonotype has at least ten counts. The rearrangement links TRBV6-1 to TRBJ1-1, with D possibly TRBD1 on 5 matching bases. CDR1 MNHNS and CDR2 SASEGT come from the germline V gene. The length of the CDR3 is 14 residues. Trimming left V 7 bases short and J 5 bases short, with 17 bases between. As DNA, the CDR3 is TGTGCCAGCACCCAGGACGGGGGTCGAACTGAAGCTTTCTTT. This codes for CASTQDGGRTEAFF.

The rearrangement links TRBV7-2 to TRBJ1-2, with no clear D. V lost 2 bases, J lost 0 bases, and 10 bases lay in between. Germline CDR1 and CDR2: SGHTA and FQGNSA. The CDR3 is 15 residues long. The CDR3: CASSLSPPSNYGYTF. As DNA, the CDR3 is TGTGCCAGCAGCTTATCCCCGCCATCTAACTATGGCTACACCTTC.

This clonotype was recorded at least ten times. The chain links TRBV20-1 to TRBJ1-2, with 7 bases aligning to TRBD1. The V segment lost 3 bases and the J segment 1 base; nucleotides outside the gene matches: 5. The germline gives CDR1 DFQATT, CDR2 SNEGSKA (reference sequence). This CDR3 comprises 14 residues. CDR3 amino acids: CSARETGFNYGYTF. In DNA form, the CDR3 reads TGCAGTGCTAGGGAGACAGGGTTTAACTATGGCTACACCTTC.

The sample holds a few counts of this clonotype. The chain carries TRBV19 and TRBJ1-5; the D gene is possibly TRBD1 (5 bases). The CDR3 covers 14 residues. V was pared by 0 bases and J by 9 bases, with 12 bases between. Germline V gene lookup returns CDR1 LNHDA and CDR2 SQIVND (reference sequence). Written as DNA, the CDR3 is TGTGCCAGTAGTATAGAGGAGACAGTCGGGCCCCAGCATTTT. Amino acid sequence: CASSIEETVGPQHF.

This clonotype was found many times. The chain combines TRBV28 with TRBJ2-1; D is tentatively TRBD1 or TRBD2 (5 bases each). The ends were cut back, 6 bases at V and 6 bases at J, with 21 bases in the middle. Germline V gives CDR1 MDHEN, CDR2 SYDVKM. This CDR3 contains 16 residues. CDR3 coding DNA: TGTGCCAGCAGGCGTACCGCGACAGTTGGGAGCAATGAGCAGTTCTTC. Its translation: CASRRTATVGSNEQFF.

This clonotype has a count of ten or more. CDR3 sequence: CASITSGTTSYEQYF. DNA of the CDR3: TGTGCCAGCATCACCTCCGGGACTACTTCCTACGAGCAGTACTTC. The chain uses TRBV28 and TRBJ2-7; 7 bases match TRBD2. The CDR3 loop spans 15 amino acids. From germline, CDR1 is MDHEN and CDR2 SYDVKM. J lost 1 base, V lost 7 bases, and 10 bases had no gene match.

This clonotype was recorded many times. The chain links TRBV2 to TRBJ2-5, with 11 bases fitting TRBD1. V was clipped by 3 bases and J by 3 bases; unmatched bases: 3. In germline, CDR1 is SNHLY, CDR2 FYNNEI. The CDR3 contains 15 residues. CDR3 DNA: TGTGCCAGCAGTGACGGGACAGGGGGGAAAGAGACCCAGTACTTC. Amino acid sequence: CASSDGTGGKETQYF. Together with reference TRBV2 and TRBJ2-5, the CDR3 gives the full variable domain: EPEVTQTPSHQVTQMGQEVILRCVPISNHLYFYWYRQILGQKVEFLVSFYNNEISEKSEIFDDQFSVERPDGSNFTLKIRSTKLEDSAMYFCASSDGTGGKETQYFGPGTRLLVL.

This clonotype was seen many times. V gene TRBV28 combines with J gene TRBJ1-5, with a weak D call TRBD1 (6 bases). The V and J ends lost 4 bases and 7 bases respectively, with 14 bases between them. This CDR3 is 14 amino acids long. Per germline, CDR1 MDHEN and CDR2 SYDVKM. The CDR3 DNA sequence: TGTGCCAGCAGTTCGCCAGGGGATATCCAGCCCCAGCATTTT. Protein sequence: CASSSPGDIQPQHF.

The table lists this clonotype with many counts. The chain has TRBV28 and TRBJ2-3; D might be TRBD2 (5 bases). The V gene's germline CDR1 is MDHEN and CDR2 SYDVKM. The CDR3 sequence is 15 residues long. The V end was cut by 5 bases, the J end by 3 bases, with 15 bases between. The CDR3 sequence: CASSTLVRRTDTQYF. The CDR3 DNA follows: TGTGCCAGCAGTACCCTCGTTAGGAGGACAGATACGCAGTATTTT.

The chain uses TRBV10-2 and TRBJ2-2; TRBD1 agrees at 7 bases. The CDR3 totals 16 residues. The J segment lost 5 bases and the V segment lost 3 bases, leaving 9 bases of the junction unmatched. Germline V gene data show CDR1 as WSHSY and CDR2 as SAAADI. CDR3 region: CASSDLTGMRTGELFF. The CDR3 DNA sequence: TGCGCCAGCAGTGACCTGACAGGGATGAGGACCGGGGAGCTGTTTTTT.

This clonotype was seen ten or more times. The chain recombines TRBV20-1 with TRBJ2-1, with D perhaps TRBD1 (5 bases). V lost 4 bases to trimming and J lost 8 bases, with 18 bases between them. Germline loops: CDR1 DFQATT, CDR2 SNEGSKA (reference sequence). The CDR3 totals 14 residues. The CDR3 sequence: CSAIGIGWGDEQFF. CDR3 nucleotides: TGCAGTGCTATCGGAATAGGGTGGGGCGATGAGCAGTTCTTC.

Only one count was recorded for this clonotype. V usage is TRBV27 and J usage is TRBJ1-3, with D tentatively TRBD1 (6 bases). Germline CDR1 MNHEY, CDR2 SMNVEV (reference sequence). CDR3 length equals 14 residues. V lost 6 bases and J 3 bases, leaving 12 bases between the germline ends. The CDR3 region is CASRTRGSGNTIYF. The CDR3 DNA follows: TGTGCCAGCAGGACCAGGGGTAGTGGAAACACCATATATTTT.

The genes are TRBV6-1 and TRBJ1-5, with D uncertain. Germline loops: CDR1 MNHNS, CDR2 SASEGT. The CDR3 consists of 15 residues. Deletions cut 2 bases from V and 3 bases from J, with 11 bases between. The CDR3 spells CASSESWALNQPQHF. CDR3 nucleotides: TGTGCCAGCAGTGAAAGCTGGGCTCTCAATCAGCCCCAGCATTTT.